The T cell receptor beta chain under discussion was sequenced for a study of T cell responses to AZD1222 COVID-19 vaccine (dated by TCRdb to the early 2020s). For the wider study: A total of just over 230 trial participants underwent TCR sequencing, of whom 200 to 220 had received two doses of AZD1222 and about 26 had received two doses of the MenACWY control vaccine. Trial participants were enrolled by age into 18-55, 56-69 and 70-plus year subgroups, with roughly 150, 30 and 60 TCR-sequenced participants respectively.

For CDR1 and CDR2, the germline V gene lists SGHTA and FQGNSA. Trimming takes 8 bases from V and 0 bases from J, and the germline ends sit 7 bases apart. Reading from cysteine to phenylalanine, the CDR3 counts 13 amino acids. Only CDR3 DNA remains: 39 bases, in frame from the first base. General conclusions and limits of the study: Vaccine-associated CD4 TCRs spanned the whole spike protein, with dominant responses in regions 160-218 and 743-854. Nearly half of unique spike-specific TCRs reportedly recognized epitopes outside regions mutated in the B.1.351 and B.1.1.7 variants. No day 14 peak-response samples were available, so repertoires were characterized only after the peak T cell response. Participants were mostly white British, with more females than males. The authors suggested clonal diversity may have been underestimated. In the small 56-69-year group, the increase in depth fell short of significance, most likely because of low power. Conclusions about previously exposed vaccinees are limited, since just six AZD1222 recipients were seropositive for SARS-CoV-2 at baseline. A significant rise in spike-specific TCR breadth and depth was observed after two AZD1222 doses relative to day 0 and relative to MenACWY recipients.

This sample's time point label indicates: about 28 days (+/-7) after the second vaccine dose. Because spike-specific TCR depth and breadth did not differ between the two schedules, AZD1222 recipients who got a second dose at roughly 4 weeks were pooled with those who got a second dose at roughly 12 weeks. Vaccinee samples came from UK trials COV001 and COV002, including a single-blind randomized controlled phase 2/3 trial of AZD1222 (ChAdOx1 nCoV-19) in healthy adults. For TCRbeta chain sequencing, PBMC samples from trial participants were taken at day 0 and at day 28 after the second dose. As regards this clone: Its antigen has not been determined. Base quality data are lacking; no much larger clone is found one base away.

The CDR3 regions of human TCRbeta chains were analyzed by immunosequencing. The published analysis was carried out like this. TCRs in the repertoires were matched against a reference library of SARS-CoV-2-specific TCRs that had been generated with the MIRA antigen-specificity platform. Breadth was defined as the fraction of unique TCRs that were SARS-CoV-2-associated. Depth was defined as the fraction of total T cells that were SARS-CoV-2-associated. Using the MIRA data, every spike-specific TCR was mapped to the spike region that the TCR reacted to and assigned to either a CD4 or a CD8 class. Log10-transformed breadth and depth values were compared by one-way ANOVA with Sidak's multiple comparisons tests. TCRdb mirrors the immuneACCESS table, restricted to in-frame sequences. Some clones are absent from its copies; in checked studies, under half trace to an unresolved V gene, and the reason for the others is unknown. V and J calls plus clone size are reproduced from that table; the DNA served to infer D and trimming. For this sample the table gives under 170,000 clones, of which 80% to 95% were detected only once. The ten largest make up about 3.6% of the sample.

Recombination linked TRBV7-2 to TRBJ2-2; no D gene call is confident. The receptor's source is an adult who received the AZD1222 COVID-19 vaccine. The material was peripheral blood, obtained 28 days after the second AZD1222 dose. The DNA sequence is as follows: TGTGCCAGCGGGAATTCGAACACCGGGGAGCTGTTTTTT. It translates to CASGNSNTGELFF.